This T cell receptor (beta chain) was obtained from a study of tumor-infiltrating lymphocytes in oesophageal squamous cell carcinoma. TCRdb re-called the PCR reads through MiXCR, storing one row per CDR3 protein. Of tens of thousands of distinct CDR3 sequences listed, about two fifths were seen once; the top ten hold approximately 40%. CDR3 length: 17 residues. CDR1 and CDR2 (germline): KGHSH, LQKENI. V was pared by 3 bases and J by 3 bases, with 5 bases of the junction left unmatched. This clonotype was found once. The specimen sequenced was esophageal tumor tissue. The clonotype originates from a male donor with esophageal squamous cell carcinoma. This rearrangement joins TRBV18 to TRBJ2-7; 16 nucleotides align to TRBD2. The DNA of the CDR3 is TGTGCCAGCTCACCGGGACTAGCGGGGGGGCCTTTCTACGAGCAGTACTTC. Its translation is CASSPGLAGGPFYEQYF.